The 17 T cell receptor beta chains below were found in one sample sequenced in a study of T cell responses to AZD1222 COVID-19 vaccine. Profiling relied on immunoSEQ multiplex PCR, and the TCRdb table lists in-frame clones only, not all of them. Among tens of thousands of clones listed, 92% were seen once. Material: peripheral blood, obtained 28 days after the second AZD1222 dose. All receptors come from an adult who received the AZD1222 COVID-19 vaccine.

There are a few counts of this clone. The CDR3 sequence is CASRLGGGDQPQHF. The CDR3 DNA is TGTGCCAGTAGGCTTGGGGGGGGAGATCAGCCCCAGCATTTT. V usage is TRBV19 and J usage is TRBJ1-5; D is possibly TRBD1 (5 bases). CDR3 length: 14 residues. From germline, CDR1 is LNHDA and CDR2 SQIVND (reference sequence). V lost 6 bases, J lost 5 bases, and 14 bases lay in between.

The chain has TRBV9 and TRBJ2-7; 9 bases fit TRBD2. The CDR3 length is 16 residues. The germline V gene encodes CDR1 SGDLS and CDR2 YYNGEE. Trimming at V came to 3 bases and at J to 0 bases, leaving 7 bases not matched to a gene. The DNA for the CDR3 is TGTGCCAGCAGCGGTACGACTAGCGGACTCTCCTACGAGCAGTACTTC. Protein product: CASSGTTSGLSYEQYF.

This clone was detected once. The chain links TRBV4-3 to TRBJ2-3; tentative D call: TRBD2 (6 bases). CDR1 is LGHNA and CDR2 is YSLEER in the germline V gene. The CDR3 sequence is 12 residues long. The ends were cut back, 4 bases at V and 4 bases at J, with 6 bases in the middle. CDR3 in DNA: TGCGCCAGCAGCCCGGGAGCAGATACGCAGTATTTT. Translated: CASSPGADTQYF.

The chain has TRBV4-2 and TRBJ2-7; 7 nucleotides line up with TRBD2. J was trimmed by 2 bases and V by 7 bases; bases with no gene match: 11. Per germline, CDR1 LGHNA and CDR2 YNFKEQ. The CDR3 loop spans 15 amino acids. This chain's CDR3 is CASNPEGGGAYEQYF. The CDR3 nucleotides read TGTGCCAGCAACCCCGAAGGCGGGGGAGCCTACGAGCAGTACTTC.

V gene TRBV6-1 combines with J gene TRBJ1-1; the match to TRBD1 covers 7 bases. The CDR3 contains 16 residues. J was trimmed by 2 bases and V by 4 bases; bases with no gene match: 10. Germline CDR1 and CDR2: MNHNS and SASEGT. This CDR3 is CASSVPKTGINTEAFF. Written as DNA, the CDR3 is TGTGCCAGCAGTGTTCCAAAGACAGGGATAAACACTGAAGCTTTCTTT.

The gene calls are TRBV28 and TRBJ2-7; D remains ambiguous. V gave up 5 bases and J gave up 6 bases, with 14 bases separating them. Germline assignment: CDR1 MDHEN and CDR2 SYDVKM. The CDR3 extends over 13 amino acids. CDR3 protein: CASSLPHISEQYF. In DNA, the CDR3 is TGTGCCAGCAGTCTACCCCACATATCCGAGCAGTACTTC.

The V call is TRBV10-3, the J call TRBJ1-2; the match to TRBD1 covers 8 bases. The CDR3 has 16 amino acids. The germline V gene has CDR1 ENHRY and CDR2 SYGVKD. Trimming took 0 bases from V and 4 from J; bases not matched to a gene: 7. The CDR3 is CAISESGGQALYGYTF. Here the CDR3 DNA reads TGTGCCATCAGTGAGTCAGGGGGACAGGCCCTCTATGGCTACACCTTC.

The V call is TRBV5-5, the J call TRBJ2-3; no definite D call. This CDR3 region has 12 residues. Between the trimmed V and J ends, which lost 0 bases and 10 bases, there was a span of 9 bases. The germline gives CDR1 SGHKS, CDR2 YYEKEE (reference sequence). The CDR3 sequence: CASSLDFESQYF. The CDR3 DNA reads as TGTGCCAGCAGCTTGGACTTTGAGTCGCAGTATTTT. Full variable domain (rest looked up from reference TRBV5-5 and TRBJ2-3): DAGVTQSPTHLIKTRGQQVTLRCSPISGHKSVSWYQQVLGQGPQFIFQYYEKEERGRGNFPDRFSARQFPNYSSELNVNALLLGDSALYLCASSLDFESQYFGPGTRLTVL.

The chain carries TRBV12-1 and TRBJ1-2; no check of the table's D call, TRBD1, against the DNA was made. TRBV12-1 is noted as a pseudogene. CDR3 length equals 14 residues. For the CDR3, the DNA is TGTGCCAGCAGTTTCGACGGTCAGGACTATGGCTACACCTTC. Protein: CASSFDGQDYGYTF.

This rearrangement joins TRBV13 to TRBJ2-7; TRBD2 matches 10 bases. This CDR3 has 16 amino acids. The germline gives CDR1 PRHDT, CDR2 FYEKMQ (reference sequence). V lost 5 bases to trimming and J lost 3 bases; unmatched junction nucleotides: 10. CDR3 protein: CASSTHEAGGIYEQYF. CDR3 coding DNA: TGTGCCAGCAGCACCCACGAAGCGGGAGGGATCTACGAGCAGTACTTC. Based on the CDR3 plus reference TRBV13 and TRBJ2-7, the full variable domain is AAGVIQSPRHLIKEKRETATLKCYPIPRHDTVYWYQQGPGQDPQFLISFYEKMQSDKGSIPDRFSAQQFSDYHSELNMSSLELGDSALYFCASSTHEAGGIYEQYFGPGTRLTVT.

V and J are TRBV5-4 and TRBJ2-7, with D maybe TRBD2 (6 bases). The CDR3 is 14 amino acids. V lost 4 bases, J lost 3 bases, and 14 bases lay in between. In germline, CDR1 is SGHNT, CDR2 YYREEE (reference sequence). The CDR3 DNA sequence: TGTGCCAGCAGCCCCCCGGACGGGAGCTACGAGCAGTACTTC. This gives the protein CASSPPDGSYEQYF.

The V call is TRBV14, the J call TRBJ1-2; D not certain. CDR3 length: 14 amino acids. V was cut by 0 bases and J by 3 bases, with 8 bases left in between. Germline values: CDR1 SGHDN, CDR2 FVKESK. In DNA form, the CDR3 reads TGTGCCAGCAGCCAAGAATCCAGCTACTATGGCTACACCTTC. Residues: CASSQESSYYGYTF.

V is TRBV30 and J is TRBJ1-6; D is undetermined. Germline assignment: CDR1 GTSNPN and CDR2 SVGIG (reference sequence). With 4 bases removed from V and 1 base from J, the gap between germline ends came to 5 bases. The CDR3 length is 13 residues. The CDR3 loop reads CAWTGSYNSPLHF. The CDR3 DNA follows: TGTGCCTGGACGGGTTCCTATAATTCACCCCTCCACTTT. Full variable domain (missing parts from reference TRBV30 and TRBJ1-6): SQTIHQWPATLVQPVGSPLSLECTVEGTSNPNLYWYRQAAGRGLQLLFYSVGIGQISSEVPQNLSASRPQDRQFILSSKKLLLSDSGFYLCAWTGSYNSPLHFGNGTRLTVT.

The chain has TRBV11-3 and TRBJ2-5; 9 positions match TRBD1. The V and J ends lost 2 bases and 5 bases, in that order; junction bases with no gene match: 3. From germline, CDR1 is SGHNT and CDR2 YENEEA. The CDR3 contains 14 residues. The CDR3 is CASSLTGGMETQYF. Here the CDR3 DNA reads TGTGCCAGCAGCTTAACAGGGGGCATGGAGACCCAGTACTTC.

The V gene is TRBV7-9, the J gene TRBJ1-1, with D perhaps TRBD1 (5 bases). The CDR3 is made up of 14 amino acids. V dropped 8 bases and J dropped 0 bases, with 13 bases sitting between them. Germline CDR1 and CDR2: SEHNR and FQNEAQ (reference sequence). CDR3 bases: TGTGCCAGCTCACTCCCGGGGCTGAACACTGAAGCTTTCTTT. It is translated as CASSLPGLNTEAFF.

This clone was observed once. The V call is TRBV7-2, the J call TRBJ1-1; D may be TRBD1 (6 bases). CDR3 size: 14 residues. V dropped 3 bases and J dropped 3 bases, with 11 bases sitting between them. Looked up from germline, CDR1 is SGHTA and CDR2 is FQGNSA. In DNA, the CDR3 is TGTGCCAGCAGCTTTTATCGGACAGACACTGAAGCTTTCTTT. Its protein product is CASSFYRTDTEAFF.

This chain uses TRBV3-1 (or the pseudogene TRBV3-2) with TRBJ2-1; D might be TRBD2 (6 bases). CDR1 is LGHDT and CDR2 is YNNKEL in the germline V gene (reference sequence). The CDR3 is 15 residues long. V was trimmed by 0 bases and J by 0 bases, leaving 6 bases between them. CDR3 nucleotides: TGTGCCAGCAGCCAAGAGGGGGGCTCCTACAATGAGCAGTTCTTC. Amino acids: CASSQEGGSYNEQFF.